These 28 T cell receptor beta chains were sequenced from one sample in a study of cytomegalovirus exposure and HLA in healthy donors. Primers for the PCR totalled 60 Vbeta and 13 Jbeta. The repertoire was sequenced with immunoSEQ multiplex PCR; TCRdb's copy has only in-frame clones and lacks some. The sample yields about 96,000 clones, roughly 74% seen once. Sequencing was carried out using PBMCs. These receptors all stem from a female donor in good health and CMV-seropositive.

V is TRBV2 and J is TRBJ2-5; the match to TRBD2 covers 13 bases. V lost 2 bases to trimming and J lost 2 bases; unmatched junction nucleotides: 2. There are 16 residues in the CDR3. Per germline, CDR1 SNHLY and CDR2 FYNNEI. The CDR3 DNA sequence: TGTGCCAGCAGTGAACGGACTAGCGGGGGTCAAGAGACCCAGTACTTC. Translation gives CASSERTSGGQETQYF.

This clone has just one count. V gene TRBV7-9 combines with J gene TRBJ2-5; no clear D. Looked up from germline, CDR1 is SEHNR and CDR2 is FQNEAQ (reference sequence). This CDR3 region has 14 residues. Deletions cut 0 bases from V and 4 bases from J, with 9 bases between. CDR3 sequence reads: CASSLARSLETQYF. The CDR3 DNA follows: TGTGCCAGCAGCTTAGCGCGCTCCTTAGAGACCCAGTACTTC.

Only a few counts were recorded for this clone. The chain has TRBV2 and TRBJ2-2, with D uncertain. CDR3 size: 14 residues. Germline values: CDR1 SNHLY, CDR2 FYNNEI. Between the trimmed V and J ends, which lost 5 bases and 0 bases, there was a span of 7 bases. This CDR3 reads CASSREANTGELFF. The CDR3 bases are TGTGCCAGCAGTCGAGAAGCGAACACCGGGGAGCTGTTTTTT.

This chain uses TRBV5-1 with TRBJ2-1, with 12 bases that match TRBD2. This CDR3 region has 19 residues. Germline CDR1 reads SGHRS; CDR2 reads YFSETQ. The ends lost 2 bases at V and 9 bases at J; junction bases unmatched: 18. The CDR3 loop is CASSFFGLAGTPGRSEQFF. The CDR3 nucleotides read TGCGCCAGCAGCTTTTTCGGACTAGCGGGGACTCCGGGGAGGAGTGAGCAGTTCTTC.

The chain carries TRBV9 and TRBJ2-2; the D gene is possibly TRBD2 (7 bases). Germline CDR1 SGDLS, CDR2 YYNGEE. The CDR3 length is 20 residues. The V gene lost 4 bases and the J gene lost 6 bases, with 31 bases spanning the gap. CDR3 sequence: CASSPLMGGQRSSEAGELFF. As DNA, the CDR3 is TGTGCCAGCAGCCCCCTAATGGGGGGGCAACGGTCTAGCGAGGCCGGGGAGCTGTTTTTT.

The V call is TRBV28, the J call TRBJ1-1; 10 positions agree with TRBD1. V lost 6 bases, J lost 9 bases, and 4 bases stayed unmatched. Germline assignment: CDR1 MDHEN and CDR2 SYDVKM. The CDR3 contains 12 residues. CDR3 sequence: CASRWDRGKAFF. Written as DNA, the CDR3 is TGTGCCAGCAGGTGGGACAGGGGTAAAGCTTTCTTT.

This clone was observed a few times. The genes are TRBV6-1 and TRBJ1-3; TRBD1 might be the D (5 bases). The V end lost 2 bases, the J end lost 1 base, and 9 bases lay between the germline ends. The germline V gene encodes CDR1 MNHNS and CDR2 SASEGT. The CDR3 totals 15 residues. The CDR3 DNA follows: TGTGCCAGCAGTGAAAGGGGCATATCTGGAAACACCATATATTTT. Encoded protein: CASSERGISGNTIYF.

V is TRBV9 and J is TRBJ1-1, with D unclear. V dropped 6 bases and J dropped 1 base, with 10 bases sitting between them. The germline gives CDR1 SGDLS, CDR2 YYNGEE. This CDR3 is 13 amino acids long. The CDR3: CASTLTENTEAFF. The CDR3 coding sequence is TGTGCCAGCACTCTTACAGAGAACACTGAAGCTTTCTTT.

This chain connects TRBV5-1 to TRBJ2-1, with D possibly being TRBD2 (5 bases). Deletions cut 2 bases from V and 2 bases from J, with 11 bases between. The CDR3 runs to 15 residues. Germline-derived CDR1 and CDR2 are SGHRS and YFSETQ. The CDR3 here is CASSLDGGAYNEQFF. DNA of the CDR3: TGCGCCAGCAGCTTAGACGGAGGAGCCTACAATGAGCAGTTCTTC.

The chain couples TRBV15 to TRBJ1-1, with 7 bases identical to TRBD1. In germline, CDR1 is LNHNV, CDR2 YYDKDF (reference sequence). This CDR3 has 16 residues. V was pared by 0 bases and J by 3 bases, with 7 bases of the junction left unmatched. The CDR3 is CATSRERDSSYTEAFF. Written as DNA, the CDR3 is TGTGCCACCAGCAGAGAAAGGGACAGTAGTTACACTGAAGCTTTCTTT. Filled out from reference TRBV15 and TRBJ1-1, the complete variable domain reads DAMVIQNPRYQVTQFGKPVTLSCSQTLNHNVMYWYQQKSSQAPKLLFHYYDKDFNNEADTPDNFQSRRPNTSFCFLDIRSPGLGDTAMYLCATSRERDSSYTEAFFGQGTRLTVV.

The chain recombines TRBV11-1 with TRBJ1-4, with unresolved D. Germline V gives CDR1 SGHAT, CDR2 FQDESV (reference sequence). The CDR3 spans 13 residues. Trimming took off 2 bases at V and 7 bases at J, with 8 bases between the two ends. CDR3 loop: CASSLTLAEKLFF. In nucleotides, the CDR3 is TGTGCCAGCAGCTTAACCCTAGCTGAAAAACTGTTTTTT. Based on the CDR3 plus reference TRBV11-1 and TRBJ1-4, the full variable domain is EAEVAQSPRYKITEKSQAVAFWCDPISGHATLYWYRQILGQGPELLVQFQDESVVDDSQLPKDRFSAERLKGVDSTLKIQPAELGDSAMYLCASSLTLAEKLFFGSGTQLSVL.

The gene calls are TRBV5-1 and TRBJ1-6, with D unclear. CDR1 and CDR2 (germline): SGHRS, YFSETQ. Trimming removed 0 bases from V and 6 bases from J, with 7 bases in between. The CDR3 consists of 14 residues. The CDR3 nucleotides are TGCGCCAGCAGCTTGGAGCGCCGTAATTCACCCCTCCACTTT. It yields the protein CASSLERRNSPLHF.

CDR3 nucleotides: TGTGCCAGCAGCGGGGATTGGGACAGCTCCTACGAGCAGTACTTC. It yields the protein CASSGDWDSSYEQYF. The chain couples TRBV7-9 to TRBJ2-7; 7 positions agree with TRBD1. Germline V CDR1 and CDR2: SEHNR, FQNEAQ (reference sequence). The V and J ends lost 5 bases and 0 bases, in that order; junction bases with no gene match: 7. This CDR3 contains 15 residues.

This clone was seen only a few times. The genes are TRBV4-3 and TRBJ1-2; 7 bases fit TRBD1. From germline, CDR1 is LGHNA and CDR2 YSLEER. The CDR3 is made up of 15 amino acids. V lost 1 base and J lost 6; bases outside the gene matches: 8. The CDR3 is CASSQGGRGTDGYTF. The CDR3 DNA reads as TGCGCCAGCAGCCAAGGGGGCAGGGGGACGGATGGCTACACCTTC.

This clone occurred a few times. V usage is TRBV6-1 and J usage is TRBJ2-1; 11 nucleotides line up with TRBD2. In germline, CDR1 is MNHNS, CDR2 SASEGT. The CDR3 has 15 amino acids. V was clipped by 4 bases and J by 8 bases; unmatched bases: 7. The CDR3 bases are TGTGCCAGCAGTGCTTATAGCGGGGGGGTTGATGAGCAGTTCTTC. This translates into CASSAYSGGVDEQFF.

The chain couples TRBV6-4 to TRBJ2-1, with TRBD2 matching 8 bases. V gave up 6 bases and J gave up 2 bases; unmatched junction bases: 9. This CDR3 comprises 16 residues. CDR1 is MRHNA, CDR2 SNTAGT, per germline. Here the CDR3 reads CASSPRGREAYNEQFF. The CDR3 bases are TGTGCCAGCAGCCCACGAGGGCGGGAGGCCTACAATGAGCAGTTCTTC.

This chain connects TRBV28 to TRBJ2-7, with 9 bases lining up with TRBD1. The J segment lost 4 bases and the V segment lost 6 bases, leaving 10 bases of the junction unmatched. The CDR3 has 15 residues. Germline V gene lookup returns CDR1 MDHEN and CDR2 SYDVKM. This CDR3 is CASSSTGTGTYEQYF. DNA of the CDR3: TGTGCCAGCAGCTCAACCGGGACAGGGACTTACGAGCAGTACTTC.

The chain recombines TRBV10-2 with TRBJ2-1, with D unresolved. V was trimmed by 3 bases and J by 10 bases, leaving 7 bases between them. Germline V gives CDR1 WSHSY, CDR2 SAAADI. This CDR3 comprises 11 residues. The CDR3 spells CASSDQVEQFF. DNA for the CDR3: TGCGCCAGCAGTGACCAGGTGGAGCAGTTCTTC.

This clone came up a few times. This chain uses TRBV30 with TRBJ1-1; D gene uncertain. The CDR3 has 11 amino acids. CDR1 is GTSNPN, CDR2 SVGIG, per germline (reference sequence). Trimming shortened V by 3 bases and J by 7 bases, and 9 bases separated the two germline ends. The CDR3 sequence is CAWRKADEAFF. The CDR3 bases are TGTGCCTGGAGGAAGGCGGATGAAGCTTTCTTT.

The chain has TRBV7-2 and TRBJ2-7, with TRBD2 matching 8 bases. Germline CDR1 SGHTA, CDR2 FQGNSA. This CDR3 is built from 14 residues. With V trimmed by 5 bases and J by 9 bases, 12 bases remained unmatched. CDR3 in amino acids: CASSPGTSPAPQYF. The CDR3 DNA is TGTGCCAGCAGCCCGGGGACTAGTCCGGCCCCGCAGTACTTC.

J is TRBJ1-2 and V is TRBV10-2, with D hard to call. Germline loops: CDR1 WSHSY, CDR2 SAAADI. The V and J ends lost 2 bases and 4 bases respectively, with 11 bases between them. The CDR3 loop spans 14 amino acids. CDR3 amino acids: CASSEPGLGYGYTF. For the CDR3, the DNA is TGCGCCAGCAGTGAGCCCGGGTTAGGCTATGGCTACACCTTC.

The rearrangement joins TRBV5-4 to TRBJ2-5; TRBD1 might be the D (6 bases). The CDR3 has 15 amino acids. The germline CDR1 and CDR2 sequences are SGHNT and YYREEE (reference sequence). The ends were cut back, 3 bases at V and 5 bases at J, with 17 bases in the middle. DNA for the CDR3: TGTGCCAGCAGCTCCTGGGACATAGCGTTCGAGACCCAGTACTTC. Protein: CASSSWDIAFETQYF.

This clone has just one count. This rearrangement joins TRBV11-2 to TRBJ1-1; TRBD1 might be the D (6 bases). V was cut by 8 bases and J by 8 bases, with 15 bases left in between. Germline V CDR1 and CDR2: SGHAT, FQNNGV. The CDR3 consists of 12 residues. Written as DNA, the CDR3 is TGTGCCAGCTCCTTGGGGGGGCGGGAAGCTTTCTTT. This translates into CASSLGGREAFF. The full variable domain, in which reference TRBV11-2 and TRBJ1-1 provide the parts outside the CDR3, is EAGVAQSPRYKIIEKRQSVAFWCNPISGHATLYWYQQILGQGPKLLIQFQNNGVVDDSQLPKDRFSAERLKGVDSTLKIQPAKLEDSAVYLCASSLGGREAFFGQGTRLTVV.

The chain has TRBV15 and TRBJ1-2; 7 positions match TRBD1. The CDR3 length is 12 residues. CDR1 is LNHNV, CDR2 YYDKDF, per germline (reference sequence). V gave up 3 bases and J gave up 8 bases; unmatched junction bases: 3. CDR3 region: CATSRLGGGYTF. CDR3 coding DNA: TGTGCCACCAGCAGGTTAGGGGGCGGCTACACCTTC.

The V gene is TRBV7-2, the J gene TRBJ1-1; tentatively, D is TRBD1 (5 bases). The CDR3 totals 14 residues. Trimming took off 0 bases at V and 2 bases at J, with 7 bases between the two ends. Germline V gene data show CDR1 as SGHTA and CDR2 as FQGNSA. DNA for the CDR3: TGTGCCAGCAGCTTAGCCCGGACAAACACTGAAGCTTTCTTT. It codes for CASSLARTNTEAFF.

This clone was seen a single time. This chain links TRBV29-1 with TRBJ1-1; D is uncertain. The germline V gene encodes CDR1 SQVTM and CDR2 ANQGSEA. This CDR3 is built from 12 residues. Trimming cost V 3 bases and J 5 bases, with 10 bases left between them. CDR3 nucleotide sequence: TGCAGCGTTGATGAACAGCGGACTGAAGCTTTCTTT. Its protein product is CSVDEQRTEAFF.

The chain carries TRBV4-2 and TRBJ2-2, with a weak D call TRBD1 (6 bases). Germline V lookup: CDR1 LGHNA, CDR2 YNFKEQ. The V end was cut by 5 bases, the J end by 4 bases, with 17 bases between. This CDR3 spans 16 amino acids. As DNA, the CDR3 is TGTGCCAGCAGCTCTCTCCTTCGCAGGGGCACCGGGGAGCTGTTTTTT. Protein product: CASSSLLRRGTGELFF.

The rearrangement joins TRBV7-3 to TRBJ1-1; D is unclear. Trimming removed 5 bases from V and 6 bases from J, with 13 bases in between. Per the germline V gene, CDR1 is SGHTA and CDR2 is FQGTGA. There are 13 residues in the CDR3. In DNA form, the CDR3 reads TGTGCCAGCAGCCTAATGAAGGGAGCTGAAGCTTTCTTT. Encoded protein: CASSLMKGAEAFF.